The 14 T cell receptor beta chains presented below share a single source sample, sequenced in a study of neurological immune-mediated disorders. TCRdb passed the 5' RACE reads through MiXCR, listing each CDR3 protein once. Altogether some 28,000 distinct CDR3 sequences are present, roughly 12% being singletons, with the ten largest covering 7.8%. What was sequenced was PBMCs. The receptors were gathered from a man in his fifties or sixties in good health.

This clonotype has ten or more counts. The rearrangement links TRBV7-8 to TRBJ2-1; 11 bases match TRBD2. This CDR3 is built from 15 residues. V lost 3 bases, J lost 6 bases, and 4 bases stayed unmatched. Looked up from germline, CDR1 is SGHVS and CDR2 is FQNEAQ. The CDR3 sequence: CASSFRLAGGNEQFF. Here the CDR3 DNA reads TGTGCCAGCAGCTTTAGGCTAGCGGGAGGCAATGAGCAGTTCTTC.

V is TRBV3-1 and J is TRBJ2-3; possibly TRBD2 for D (5 bases). The CDR3 totals 17 residues. V lost 0 bases and J lost 0, with 13 bases in between. Germline-derived CDR1 and CDR2 are LGHDT and YNNKEL (reference sequence). This chain's CDR3 is CASSQDLDGGSTDTQYF. CDR3 in DNA: TGTGCCAGCAGCCAAGATCTTGACGGAGGAAGCACAGATACGCAGTATTTT.

This clonotype was observed many times. The rearrangement joins TRBV5-1 to TRBJ2-7; 13 nucleotides line up with TRBD2. Germline loops: CDR1 SGHRS, CDR2 YFSETQ. This CDR3 spans 15 amino acids. The V segment lost 3 bases and the J segment 6 bases; nucleotides outside the gene matches: 6. The CDR3 coding sequence is TGCGCCAGCAGCTCAACCGGGACTAGCGGGATCGAGCAGTACTTC. Its translation: CASSSTGTSGIEQYF.

The chain combines TRBV10-3 with TRBJ2-5, with D unclear. The CDR3 runs to 14 residues. Germline CDR1 reads ENHRY; CDR2 reads SYGVKD. Trimming cost V 0 bases and J 1 base, with 6 bases left between them. The CDR3 loop reads CAISESGSQETQYF. CDR3 nucleotide sequence: TGTGCCATCAGTGAGTCAGGCAGCCAAGAGACCCAGTACTTC.

As concerns this clonotype: Relative to the germline gene, one junction end is altered; a read error may explain this. The chain couples TRBV3-1 to TRBJ1-1, with D possibly TRBD1 on 5 matching bases. There are 14 residues in the CDR3. Looked up from germline, CDR1 is LGHDT and CDR2 is YNNKEL (reference sequence). CDR3: CASNQGVIYTEAFF. The DNA of the CDR3 is TGTGCCAGCAACCAAGGGGTAATTTACACTGAAGCTTTCTTT.

Within the sample, this clonotype is medium-sized. The chain links TRBV5-1 to TRBJ2-7; D uncertain. Germline V gene lookup returns CDR1 SGHRS and CDR2 YFSETQ. Trimming removed 5 bases at V and 0 bases at J, with 9 bases between. The CDR3 loop spans 13 amino acids. CDR3 sequence: CASSMGSSYEQYF. In DNA, the CDR3 is TGCGCCAGCAGTATGGGCAGCTCCTACGAGCAGTACTTC. Full variable domain (rest looked up from reference TRBV5-1 and TRBJ2-7): KAGVTQTPRYLIKTRGQQVTLSCSPISGHRSVSWYQQTPGQGLQFLFEYFSETQRNKGNFPGRFSGRQFSNSRSEMNVSTLELGDSALYLCASSMGSSYEQYFGPGTRLTVT.

This clonotype was observed many times. V gene TRBV20-1 combines with J gene TRBJ2-7, with 14 bases fitting TRBD2. V shed 4 bases, J shed 4 bases, and the junction held 6 bases outside the gene matches. Germline CDR1 reads DFQATT; CDR2 reads SNEGSKA (reference sequence). This CDR3 region has 15 residues. The CDR3 DNA reads as TGCAGTGCTATACTGGGGACTAGCGGGAGTTACGAGCAGTACTTC. Translated, it gives CSAILGTSGSYEQYF.

This clonotype was seen at least ten times. The rearrangement uses TRBV20-1 and TRBJ2-7; TRBD1 matches 8 bases. Looked up from germline, CDR1 is DFQATT and CDR2 is SNEGSKA (reference sequence). V was pared by 2 bases and J by 4 bases, with 10 bases of the junction left unmatched. The CDR3 covers 15 residues. The CDR3 nucleotides read TGCAGTGCTAGATCTACGGTCAGGGGGCCTTACGAGCAGTACTTC. The encoded protein is CSARSTVRGPYEQYF.

This clonotype showed up many times. This sequence joins TRBV29-1 and TRBJ1-2; 7 bases match TRBD1. The germline V gene has CDR1 SQVTM and CDR2 ANQGSEA. The CDR3 has 12 amino acids. V gave up 7 bases and J gave up 8 bases; unmatched junction bases: 10. This CDR3 is CSGRDSREGYTF. The CDR3 coding sequence is TGCAGCGGCAGGGACAGCCGAGAGGGCTACACCTTC.

This clonotype was counted at least ten times. This rearrangement joins TRBV20-1 to TRBJ2-3; the D call may be TRBD1 or TRBD2 (6 bases each). The CDR3 length is 16 residues. Per the germline V gene, CDR1 is DFQATT and CDR2 is SNEGSKA (reference sequence). Trimming stripped 0 bases from V and 1 base from J, with 14 bases between. CDR3 loop: CSARDLRGAGTDTQYF. DNA for the CDR3: TGCAGTGCTAGAGATCTGAGGGGGGCGGGCACAGATACGCAGTATTTT.

Ten or more counts support this clonotype. This rearrangement joins TRBV28 to TRBJ1-5; no reliable D call. The CDR3 contains 14 residues. The V end was cut by 3 bases, the J end by 5 bases, with 11 bases between. Germline V gene sequence: CDR1 MDHEN, CDR2 SYDVKM. CDR3 DNA: TGTGCCAGCAGTTTCACGTCTCCATATCAGCCCCAGCATTTT. Amino acid sequence: CASSFTSPYQPQHF.

This clonotype was detected many times. The chain carries TRBV20-1 and TRBJ2-7; the match to TRBD1 covers 9 bases. The CDR3 is 14 residues long. Trimming at V came to 4 bases and at J to 0 bases, leaving 4 bases not matched to a gene. Per the germline V gene, CDR1 is DFQATT and CDR2 is SNEGSKA (reference sequence). The CDR3, as DNA: TGCAGTGCTATCACAGGGGGCACCTCCTACGAGCAGTACTTC. Amino acid sequence: CSAITGGTSYEQYF.

Many counts were recorded for this clonotype. V usage is TRBV10-3 and J usage is TRBJ1-2; D is ambiguous. Trimming shortened V by 1 base and J by 8 bases, and 14 bases separated the two germline ends. This CDR3 spans 14 amino acids. CDR1 is ENHRY and CDR2 is SYGVKD in the germline V gene. CDR3 residues: CAISELLAEGGYTF. In DNA form, the CDR3 reads TGTGCCATCAGTGAGTTACTGGCGGAAGGAGGCTACACCTTC.

This clonotype has ten or more counts. CDR3 residues: CASSFGAGGPIGTQYF. The DNA of the CDR3 is TGTGCCAGCAGCTTCGGAGCGGGGGGGCCTATTGGGACCCAGTACTTC. The chain carries TRBV13 and TRBJ2-5, with 10 bases aligning to TRBD2. Trimming cost V 3 bases and J 7 bases; bases outside gene matches: 11. Germline assignment: CDR1 PRHDT and CDR2 FYEKMQ (reference sequence). The CDR3 runs 16 residues.